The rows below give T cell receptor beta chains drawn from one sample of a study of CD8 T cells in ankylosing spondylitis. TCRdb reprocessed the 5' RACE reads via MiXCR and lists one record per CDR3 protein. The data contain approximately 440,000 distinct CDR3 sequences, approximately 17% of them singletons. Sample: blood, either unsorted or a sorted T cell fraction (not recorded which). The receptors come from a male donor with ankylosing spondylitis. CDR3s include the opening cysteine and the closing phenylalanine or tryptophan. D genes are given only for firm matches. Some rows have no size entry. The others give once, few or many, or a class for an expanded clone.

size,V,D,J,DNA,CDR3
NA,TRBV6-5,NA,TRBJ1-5,TGTGCCAGCAGTTACCTCGCCGGGAAAGGAAATCAGCCCCAGCATTTT,CASSYLAGKGNQPQHF
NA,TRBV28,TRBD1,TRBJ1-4,TGTGCCACCCTCCCCGGGACAGGTAGTGCAACTAATGAAAAACTGTTTTTT,CATLPGTGSATNEKLFF
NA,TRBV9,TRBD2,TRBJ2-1,TGTGCCAGCAGCGTAGCCGGGACTAGCAATTTTGAGCAGTTCTTC,CASSVAGTSNFEQFF
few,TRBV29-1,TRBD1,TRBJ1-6,TGCAGCGTAATGACAGGGTATAATTCACCCCTCCACTTT,CSVMTGYNSPLHF
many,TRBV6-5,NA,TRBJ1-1,TGTGCCAGCAGTTACTCGGTGAACACTGAAGCTTTCTTT,CASSYSVNTEAFF
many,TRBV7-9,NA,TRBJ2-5,TGTGCCAGCAGCTCAGAGACCCAGTACTTC,CASSSETQYF
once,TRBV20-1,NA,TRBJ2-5,TGCAGTGCCGAAGGAGACAGGCAAGAGACCCAGTACTTC,CSAEGDRQETQYF
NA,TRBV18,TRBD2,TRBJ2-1,TGTGCCAGCTCCGAACTAGCGGAGTACAATGAGCAGTTCTTC,CASSELAEYNEQFF
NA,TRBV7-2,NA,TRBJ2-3,TGTGCCAGCAGCTTAGTTAGGTTAGCGGACACAGATACGCAGTATTTT,CASSLVRLADTDTQYF
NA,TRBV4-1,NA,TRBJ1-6,TGCGCCAGCAGCCAAGATGAGCTGCCCCTCCACTTT,CASSQDELPLHF
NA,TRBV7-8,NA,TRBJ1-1,TGTGCCAGCAGCCCCACCCCGCGGGGGAACACTGAAGCTTTCTTT,CASSPTPRGNTEAFF
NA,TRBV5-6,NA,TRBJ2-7,TGTGCCAGCAACGACACGGTCTCCTACGAGCAGTACTTC,CASNDTVSYEQYF
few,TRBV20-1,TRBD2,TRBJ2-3,TGCAGTGCTAGCCCGACTAGCGTAAGCACAGATACGCAGTATTTT,CSASPTSVSTDTQYF
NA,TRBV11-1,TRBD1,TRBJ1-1,TGTGCCAGCAGCCCCTGGGGACAGGAAGAAAAAGCTTTCTTT,CASSPWGQEEKAFF
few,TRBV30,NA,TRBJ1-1,TGTGCCTGGAGAGACCAAGCTTCTGAAGCTTTCTTT,CAWRDQASEAFF
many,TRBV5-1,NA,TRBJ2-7,TGCGCCAGCAGCTTGCTTTCGGGACACCCACAGGGGACTTCCTACGAGCAGTACTTC,CASSLLSGHPQGTSYEQYF
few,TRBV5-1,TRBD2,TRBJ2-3,TGCGCCAGCAGCTTCGGGACTAGCGGGAGAGGAAATACGCAGTATTTT,CASSFGTSGRGNTQYF
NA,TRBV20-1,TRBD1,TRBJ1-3,TGCAGTGCGATCATGACAGGGGGCTCTGGAAACACCATATATTTT,CSAIMTGGSGNTIYF
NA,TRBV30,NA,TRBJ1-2,TGTGCCTGGAGGATCAGTCACTATGGCTACACCTTC,CAWRISHYGYTF
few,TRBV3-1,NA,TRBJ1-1,TGTGCCAGCAGCCAAGATGGTTGGACTGAAGCTTTCTTT,CASSQDGWTEAFF
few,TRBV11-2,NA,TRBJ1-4,TGTGCCAGCAGCCACCAAGCCCAGGTGCTGGTGGGTGAAAAACTGTTTTTT,CASSHQAQVLVGEKLFF
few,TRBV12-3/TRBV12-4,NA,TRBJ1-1,TGTGCCAGCAGGTTCAACAGGGCTCGGAACACTGAAGCTTTCTTT,CASRFNRARNTEAFF
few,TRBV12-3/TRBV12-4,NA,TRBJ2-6,TGTGCCAGCAGTCCAACTGAGCCTTCTGGGGCCAACGTCCTGACTTTC,CASSPTEPSGANVLTF
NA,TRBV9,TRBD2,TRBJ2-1,TGTGCCAGCAGTGCGGGGACTAGCGTCAATGAGCAGTTCTTC,CASSAGTSVNEQFF
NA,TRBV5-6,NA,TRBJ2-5,TGTGCCAGCAGCTTAGGCAGGACGGAGACCCAGTACTTC,CASSLGRTETQYF
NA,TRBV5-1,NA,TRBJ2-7,TGCGCCACCTCCTCAGGGGCGTACTCTACCGAGCAGTACTTC,CATSSGAYSTEQYF
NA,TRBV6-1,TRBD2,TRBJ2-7,TGTGCCAGCAGTGAGGGGACTAGCGGGAGAGACGAGCAGTACTTC,CASSEGTSGRDEQYF
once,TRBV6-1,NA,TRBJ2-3,TGTGCCAGCAGTGACCCCTCCCGGGACCAATTACGGGATACGCAGTATTTT,CASSDPSRDQLRDTQYF
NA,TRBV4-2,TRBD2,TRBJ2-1,TGTGCCAGCAGCCAGACTAGCGGGATAAATGAGCAGTTCTTC,CASSQTSGINEQFF
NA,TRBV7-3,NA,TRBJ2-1,TGTGCCAGCAGCTTAGATCCGGGGGTCGGTGAGCAGTTCTTC,CASSLDPGVGEQFF
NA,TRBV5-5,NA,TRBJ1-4,TGTGCCAGCAGCCCAAGACCTCAGGGATCTAATGAAAATCTGTTTTTT,CASSPRPQGSNENLFF
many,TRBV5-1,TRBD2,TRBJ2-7,TGCGCCAGCAGCTTGAGTAGCGGGTACGAGCAGTACTTC,CASSLSSGYEQYF
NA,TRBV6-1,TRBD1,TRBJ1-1,TGTGCCAGCACCCTCCTCGCCTCCGGGACAGGGAACACTGAAGCTTTCTTT,CASTLLASGTGNTEAFF
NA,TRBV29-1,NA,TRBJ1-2,TGCAGCGTTGATCCTGAGGGTGGCTACACCTTC,CSVDPEGGYTF
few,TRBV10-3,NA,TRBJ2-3,TGTGCCATCCGCAGCCCAGCGGTTACAGATACGCAGTATTTT,CAIRSPAVTDTQYF
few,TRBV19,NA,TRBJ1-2,TGTGCCAGTAGTCCACAGGGACACGGTGGGCTATATGGCTACACCTTC,CASSPQGHGGLYGYTF
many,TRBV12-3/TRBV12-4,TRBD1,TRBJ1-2,TGTGCCAGCAGTCCCCGACAGGGGGCGAGTGGCTACACCTTC,CASSPRQGASGYTF
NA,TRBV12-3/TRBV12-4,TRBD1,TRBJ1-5,TGTGCCATCTGTTTAGCGCGGACAGGGAGGAGCAATCAGCCCCAGCATTTT,CAICLARTGRSNQPQHF
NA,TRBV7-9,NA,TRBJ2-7,TGTGCCAGCAGCTTTTTTTGGGGGGACGAGCAGTACTTC,CASSFFWGDEQYF
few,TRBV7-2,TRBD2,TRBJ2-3,TGTGCCAGCAGCTTAGTGCTCGGGAGGGCCTCTGGCACAGATACGCAGTATTTT,CASSLVLGRASGTDTQYF
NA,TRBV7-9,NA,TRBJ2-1,TGTGCCAGCATCCCAGGGTCGTCCTACAATGAGCAGTTCTTC,CASIPGSSYNEQFF